Shown below are 14 T cell receptor beta chains from a single sample sequenced in a study of CD8 T cells in ankylosing spondylitis. TCRdb redid the calling of the 5' RACE reads with MiXCR, one entry per CDR3 protein. The sample lists some 250,000 distinct CDR3 sequences, over 8.5% occurring once. Specimen: blood, either unsorted or a sorted T cell fraction (not recorded which). These receptors originate from a male donor with ankylosing spondylitis or in good health (not recorded which).

In its sample, this clonotype was seen many times. The chain couples TRBV20-1 to TRBJ2-7; 10 nucleotides match TRBD2. CDR3 length equals 14 residues. The ends lost 3 bases at V and 3 bases at J; junction bases unmatched: 5. The germline V gene has CDR1 DFQATT and CDR2 SNEGSKA (reference sequence). Written as DNA, the CDR3 is TGCAGTGCTAGGGCTAGCGGGAGAGGCTACGAGCAGTACTTC. This gives the protein CSARASGRGYEQYF.

This clonotype was seen ten or more times. The CDR3 sequence is CASSEGATNYGYTF. In DNA, the CDR3 is TGTGCCAGCTCGGAGGGGGCGACTAACTATGGCTACACCTTC. V is TRBV18 and J is TRBJ1-2, with TRBD1 matching 7 bases. The V and J ends lost 6 bases and 0 bases, in that order; junction bases with no gene match: 4. Germline V gene lookup returns CDR1 KGHSH and CDR2 LQKENI. This CDR3 comprises 14 residues.

This clonotype was seen a few times. This chain joins TRBV3-1 and TRBJ2-5; no clear D. This CDR3 region has 15 residues. V was shortened by 4 bases and J by 5 bases, with 17 bases between the two germline ends. Germline V gene data show CDR1 as LGHDT and CDR2 as YNNKEL (reference sequence). CDR3 residues: CASSPDGPILETQYF. DNA for the CDR3: TGTGCCAGCAGCCCCGATGGACCAATTCTGGAGACCCAGTACTTC.

This clonotype was recorded many times. The chain combines TRBV25-1 with TRBJ1-1; the match to TRBD1 covers 7 bases. There are 18 residues in the CDR3. V trimming: 5 bases; J trimming: 0 bases; junction bases outside the gene matches: 15. Germline assignment: CDR1 MGHDK and CDR2 SYGVNS. This CDR3 is CASSPRRQGMFMNTEAFF. The DNA for the CDR3 is TGTGCCAGCAGTCCCCGACGACAGGGAATGTTCATGAACACTGAAGCTTTCTTT.

There are a few counts of this clonotype. The chain employs TRBV2 and TRBJ1-3, with 10 bases aligning to TRBD1. Trimming removed 4 bases from V and 2 bases from J; junction bases left unmatched: 8. The CDR3 consists of 17 residues. Germline CDR1 reads SNHLY; CDR2 reads FYNNEI. Here the CDR3 reads CASSVATGGLTGNTIYF. CDR3 nucleotides: TGTGCCAGCAGTGTGGCGACAGGGGGCCTCACTGGAAACACCATATATTTT.

This clonotype was picked up many times. The rearrangement links TRBV15 to TRBJ2-3, with 7 bases lining up with TRBD2. CDR1 is LNHNV and CDR2 is YYDKDF in the germline V gene (reference sequence). V gave up 3 bases and J gave up 2 bases; unmatched junction bases: 11. The CDR3 is 17 amino acids. In nucleotides, the CDR3 is TGTGCCACCAGCAGCGGCGGGAGTGTGGCCTACACAGATACGCAGTATTTT. Encoded protein: CATSSGGSVAYTDTQYF.

Remarks on this clonotype: Germline is not matched at one junction end, which may reflect a read error. This chain links TRBV3-1 with TRBJ2-2, with 7 bases fitting TRBD2. The CDR3 sequence is 20 residues long. Per the germline V gene, CDR1 is LGHDT and CDR2 is YNNKEL (reference sequence). DNA for the CDR3: TGTGCCAGCAACCAAGAAACCTTGAGCGGGCTAGCGGCAAACACCGGGGAGCTGTTTTTT. Protein sequence: CASNQETLSGLAANTGELFF.

This clonotype has at least ten counts. This rearrangement joins TRBV9 to TRBJ2-5, with D hard to call. V was shortened by 4 bases and J by 0 bases, with 4 bases between the two germline ends. The CDR3 runs 12 residues. Germline assignment: CDR1 SGDLS and CDR2 YYNGEE. The CDR3 nucleotides read TGTGCCAGCAGCAAGTACCAAGAGACCCAGTACTTC. It is translated as CASSKYQETQYF.

This chain connects TRBV2 to TRBJ2-3; 10 positions match TRBD2. The CDR3 is 15 amino acids. Germline V gene data show CDR1 as SNHLY and CDR2 as FYNNEI. V lost 5 bases to trimming and J lost 2 bases; unmatched junction nucleotides: 4. In nucleotides, the CDR3 is TGTGCCAGCAGTACCGGACTAGCGGCCACAGATACGCAGTATTTT. Residues: CASSTGLAATDTQYF. The full variable domain, in which reference TRBV2 and TRBJ2-3 provide the parts outside the CDR3, is EPEVTQTPSHQVTQMGQEVILRCVPISNHLYFYWYRQILGQKVEFLVSFYNNEISEKSEIFDDQFSVERPDGSNFTLKIRSTKLEDSAMYFCASSTGLAATDTQYFGPGTRLTVL.

This clonotype was found many times. The gene calls are TRBV5-1 and TRBJ2-1; a possible D gene is TRBD2 (6 bases). This CDR3 region has 16 residues. Per germline, CDR1 SGHRS and CDR2 YFSETQ. The V gene lost 4 bases and the J gene lost 8 bases, with 22 bases spanning the gap. CDR3 coding DNA: TGCGCCAGCAGCAGGGGACTCCTCTCCTTAGGGGATGAGCAGTTCTTC. This codes for CASSRGLLSLGDEQFF.

This clonotype was counted ten times or more. The chain combines TRBV27 with TRBJ1-5; possibly TRBD1 for D (5 bases). CDR3 length equals 15 residues. The V gene's germline CDR1 is MNHEY and CDR2 SMNVEV (reference sequence). V shed 2 bases and J shed 0 bases, with 8 bases lying between them. The CDR3 bases are TGTGCCAGCAGTTTAGGGGGAAATAGCAATCAGCCCCAGCATTTT. Its protein product is CASSLGGNSNQPQHF.

This clonotype was seen repeatedly, ten times or more. The V gene is TRBV12-3 or TRBV12-4, the J gene TRBJ2-2; D ambiguous. V gave up 3 bases and J gave up 6 bases, with 5 bases separating them. The CDR3 sequence is 12 residues long. DNA of the CDR3: TGTGCCAGCAGTTTTGTCCCCGGGGAGCTGTTTTTT. Its translation is CASSFVPGELFF.

This clonotype was observed at least ten times. The V gene is TRBV15, the J gene TRBJ1-4; D is uncertain. V lost 0 bases, J lost 8 bases, and 10 bases lay in between. Per germline, CDR1 LNHNV and CDR2 YYDKDF (reference sequence). This CDR3 spans 14 amino acids. The CDR3: CATSRDREAEKLFF. The CDR3 nucleotides are TGTGCCACCAGCAGAGATCGGGAGGCGGAAAAACTGTTTTTT.

This clonotype was recorded at least ten times. The chain recombines TRBV5-6 with TRBJ1-3; D perhaps matches TRBD1 (5 bases). V was shortened by 6 bases and J by 0 bases, with 16 bases between the two germline ends. Per germline, CDR1 SGHDT and CDR2 YYEEEE. CDR3 length: 16 amino acids. The DNA for the CDR3 is TGTGCCAGCAACCAACCGGCAGGGCCCTCTGGAAACACCATATATTTT. Its translation: CASNQPAGPSGNTIYF.